The T cell receptor (beta chain) described here comes from a study of control samples from healthy donors and cancer patients. The length of the CDR3 is 11 residues. Trimming took off 5 bases at V and 14 bases at J, with 10 bases between the two ends. Germline lookup yields CDR1 SGHTA and CDR2 FQGTGA. Measured with immunoSEQ multiplex PCR; TCRdb has only the in-frame clones, and not every one. The sample lists roughly 120,000 clones, around 89% occurring once. The receptor was derived from a woman aged 65 to 85 in good health. This chain connects TRBV7-3 to TRBJ1-6, with D uncertain. Specimen: blood. CDR3 amino acids: CASSGGRALHF. The CDR3 nucleotides read TGTGCCAGCAGCGGTGGAAGAGCCCTCCACTTT.